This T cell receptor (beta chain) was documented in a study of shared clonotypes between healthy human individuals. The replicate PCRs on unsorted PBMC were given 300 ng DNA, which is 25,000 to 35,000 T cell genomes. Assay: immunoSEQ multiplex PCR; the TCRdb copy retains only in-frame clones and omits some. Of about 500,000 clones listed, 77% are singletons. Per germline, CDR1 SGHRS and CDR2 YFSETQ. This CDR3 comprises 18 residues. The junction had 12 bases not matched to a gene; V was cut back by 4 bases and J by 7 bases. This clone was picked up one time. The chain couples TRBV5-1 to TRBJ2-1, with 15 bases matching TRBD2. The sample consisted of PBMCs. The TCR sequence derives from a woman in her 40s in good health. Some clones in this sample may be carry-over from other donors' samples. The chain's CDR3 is CASSGGVGTSGRRNEQFF. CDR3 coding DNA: TGCGCCAGCAGCGGCGGCGTAGGGACTAGCGGGAGGAGGAATGAGCAGTTCTTC.